This section outlines one T cell receptor (beta chain) sequence together with its context. In the authors' methods: Amplified reference gene primers provided the basis for estimating nucleated cell counts. TCRdb keeps only in-frame clones here, not all; method: immunoSEQ multiplex PCR. That table is the source of V, J and clone size, and D and trimming were worked out from the DNA. Of tens of thousands of clones in the sample, about 86% were seen once. This CDR3 comprises 11 residues. The germline gives CDR1 SGHRS, CDR2 YFSETQ. Trimming took 4 bases from V and 8 from J, leaving 7 bases between them. This specimen comes from a study of blood T cell repertoires in COVID-19. Study background: Samples taken during acute and convalescent COVID-19 were collected in the United States, Italy and Spain. PBMCs, B-cell-depleted T cells, or T cells were the source of the cDNA or gDNA that made up the material.

Sequenced sample: peripheral blood. The chain couples TRBV5-1 to TRBJ2-1, with D uncertain. This TCR came from a woman aged 55 to 70 with acute or convalescent COVID-19. CDR3 sequence reads: CASSVEHEQFF. Written as DNA, the CDR3 is TGCGCCAGCAGCGTGGAGCATGAGCAGTTCTTC.